These T cell receptor beta chains were read from a single sample in a study of CD8 T cells in Susac syndrome. TCRdb reprocessed the immunoSEQ multiplex PCR reads with MiXCR, giving one entry per CDR3 protein. The repertoire holds roughly 100,000 distinct CDR3 sequences, approximately 94% seen once, with over 0.35% in the top ten. Source material: CD8+ T cells from PBMCs. The receptors stem from a human donor with Susac syndrome. The CDR3 runs from the conserved cysteine through the conserved F or W. A D gene is named only where the DNA matches it firmly. Some rows mark clone size as missing; the rest say once, few, many or name a class of expanded clone.

J | V | size | D | CDR3 | DNA
TRBJ1-1 | TRBV5-4 | NA | TRBD1 | CASSLARGVNTEAFF | TGTGCCAGCAGCTTGGCCAGGGGGGTGAACACTGAAGCTTTCTTT
TRBJ2-1 | TRBV5-1 | once | TRBD1 | CASSLGQGNNEQFF | TGCGCCAGCAGCTTAGGACAGGGAAACAATGAGCAGTTCTTC
TRBJ2-1 | TRBV2 | NA | TRBD2 | CASSTFGGGANEQFF | TGTGCCAGCAGTACCTTTGGCGGGGGGGCTAATGAGCAGTTCTTC
TRBJ2-1 | TRBV29-1 | NA | NA | CSVEKPTYNEQFF | TGCAGCGTTGAAAAGCCTACCTACAATGAGCAGTTCTTC
TRBJ2-3 | TRBV13 | NA | NA | CASSSSGTSTDTQYF | TGTGCCAGCAGCTCGAGCGGTACTAGCACAGATACGCAGTATTTT
TRBJ1-2 | TRBV6-1 | NA | NA | CASSEWAGDYGYTF | TGTGCCAGCAGTGAATGGGCAGGGGACTATGGCTACACCTTC
TRBJ2-7 | TRBV11-2 | once | TRBD1 | CASSLGQGVGEQYF | TGTGCCAGCAGCTTGGGACAGGGAGTGGGAGAGCAGTACTTC
TRBJ1-5 | TRBV27 | NA | NA | CASSTMPDQPQHF | TGTGCCAGCAGTACCATGCCCGATCAGCCCCAGCATTTT
TRBJ2-3 | TRBV5-4 | NA | NA | CASGVSADTQYF | TGTGCCTCGGGGGTTTCCGCAGATACGCAGTATTTT
TRBJ2-7 | TRBV2 | NA | NA | CASNLGGRRVEQYF | TGTGCCAGCAACCTAGGTGGGAGGAGAGTCGAGCAGTACTTC
TRBJ2-7 | TRBV29-1 | NA | TRBD1 | CSVDSGTGSYEQYF | TGCAGCGTTGACTCCGGGACAGGTTCCTACGAGCAGTACTTC
TRBJ2-5 | TRBV13 | NA | TRBD2 | CASRPSGIDGTQYF | TGTGCCAGCAGACCGAGCGGGATAGACGGGACCCAGTACTTC
TRBJ2-7 | TRBV7-8 | NA | NA | CASSFERSTYEQYF | TGTGCCAGCAGCTTTGAAAGGTCTACCTACGAGCAGTACTTC
TRBJ2-2 | TRBV7-9 | few | NA | CASSSLGTGELFF | TGTGCCAGCAGCTCTCTAGGCACCGGGGAGCTGTTTTTT
TRBJ2-3 | TRBV4-1 | NA | NA | CASSQVGTRDTQYF | TGCGCCAGCAGCCAAGTTGGGACTCGTGATACGCAGTATTTT
TRBJ2-7 | TRBV3-1 | NA | NA | CASSPRGTLDEQYF | TGTGCCAGCAGCCCACGCGGGACCCTGGACGAGCAGTACTTC
TRBJ2-7 | TRBV5-4 | NA | TRBD1 | CASSLGTGEYEQYF | TGTGCCAGCAGCTTGGGTACAGGGGAATACGAGCAGTACTTC
TRBJ2-1 | TRBV7-8 | NA | TRBD2 | CASCAGVVFEQFF | TGTGCCAGCTGTGCGGGGGTAGTCTTTGAGCAGTTCTTC
TRBJ2-1 | TRBV12-3/TRBV12-4 | once | NA | CASSTMDYNFYNEQFF | TGTGCCAGCAGTACCATGGACTACAACTTCTACAATGAGCAGTTCTTC